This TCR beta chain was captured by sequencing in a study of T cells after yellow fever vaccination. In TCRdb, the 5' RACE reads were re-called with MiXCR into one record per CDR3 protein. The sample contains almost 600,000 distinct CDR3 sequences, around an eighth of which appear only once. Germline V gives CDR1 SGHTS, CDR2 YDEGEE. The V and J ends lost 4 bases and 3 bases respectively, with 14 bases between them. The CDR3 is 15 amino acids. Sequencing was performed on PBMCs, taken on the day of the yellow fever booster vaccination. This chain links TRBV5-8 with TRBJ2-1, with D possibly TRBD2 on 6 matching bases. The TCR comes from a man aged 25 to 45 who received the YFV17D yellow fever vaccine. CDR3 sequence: CASSGREPNYNEQFF. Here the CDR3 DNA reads TGTGCCAGCAGCGGACGGGAGCCTAACTACAATGAGCAGTTCTTC.